Below are 24 T cell receptor beta chains sequenced from a single sample in a study of human T cells and chemical hapten exposure. Each CDR3 protein gets one entry after TCRdb re-called the RACE reads with MiXCR. This sample has about 120,000 distinct CDR3 sequences; roughly an eighth occur once, and the top ten carry 0.7% to 0.95%. Time point denoted: patch test 1, 2 weeks after DPC sensitization. Treatment noted: therapeutic diphenylcyclopropenone sensitization with weekly scalp DPC. The input for sequencing was whole blood, taken in connection with sensitization to the hapten diphenylcyclopropenone (DPC). These receptor sequences come from a man younger than 35 with alopecia areata. Some clones in this sample may be carry-over from other donors' samples.

In this sample, this clonotype turned up many times. This chain joins TRBV7-3 and TRBJ1-1; tentatively, D is TRBD1 (6 bases). The CDR3 loop spans 13 amino acids. V was pared by 5 bases and J by 1 base, with 8 bases between. Germline lookup yields CDR1 SGHTA and CDR2 FQGTGA. CDR3 coding DNA: TGTGCCAGCAGCCCGACAGGGAACACTGAAGCTTTCTTT. It yields the protein CASSPTGNTEAFF.

This clonotype was observed a few times. The chain couples TRBV6-2 or TRBV6-3 to TRBJ2-2, with TRBD1 matching 9 bases. Looked up from germline, CDR1 is MNHEY and CDR2 is SVGEGT. This CDR3 is 16 amino acids long. V lost 2 bases, J lost 1 base, and 2 bases stayed unmatched. The CDR3 is CASSYRGQGNTGELFF. In nucleotides, the CDR3 is TGTGCCAGCAGTTACAGGGGACAGGGGAACACCGGGGAGCTGTTTTTT.

This clonotype was seen many times. The V call is TRBV7-3, the J call TRBJ2-1; weak D call: TRBD2 (6 bases). The CDR3 length is 13 residues. Germline V gene sequence: CDR1 SGHTA, CDR2 FQGTGA. Deletions cut 5 bases from V and 9 bases from J, with 14 bases between. In DNA form, the CDR3 reads TGTGCCAGCAGCCGAGCGGGCCGCGGTGAGCAGTTCTTC. It codes for CASSRAGRGEQFF.

This clonotype was observed a few times. This chain uses TRBV20-1 with TRBJ2-1, with 7 bases that match TRBD2. Per germline, CDR1 DFQATT and CDR2 SNEGSKA (reference sequence). Trimming at V came to 3 bases and at J to 4 bases, leaving 6 bases not matched to a gene. This CDR3 spans 14 amino acids. The CDR3 nucleotides read TGCAGTGCTAGGGGATTGGGAGGGTACAATGAGCAGTTCTTC. Translating gives CSARGLGGYNEQFF.

This clonotype was detected many times. This chain uses TRBV20-1 with TRBJ2-2, with 7 bases fitting TRBD1. Germline V gene data show CDR1 as DFQATT and CDR2 as SNEGSKA (reference sequence). V lost 6 bases to trimming and J lost 2 bases; unmatched junction nucleotides: 9. This CDR3 has 15 amino acids. CDR3 protein: CSAHSPGGNTGELFF. The DNA of the CDR3 is TGCAGTGCCCATTCACCAGGGGGTAACACCGGGGAGCTGTTTTTT.

The chain is built from TRBV6-4 and TRBJ2-1; D is uncertain. CDR1 is MRHNA, CDR2 SNTAGT, per germline. This CDR3 has 13 amino acids. The ends were cut back, 4 bases at V and 7 bases at J, with 11 bases in the middle. CDR3 coding DNA: TGTGCCAGCAGTGTCGATTTGGGGAATGAGCAGTTCTTC. Translating gives CASSVDLGNEQFF.

This clonotype came up a few times. The V call is TRBV4-3, the J call TRBJ1-5, with D possibly being TRBD1 (5 bases). V gave up 0 bases and J gave up 7 bases, with 7 bases separating them. There are 13 residues in the CDR3. The V gene's germline CDR1 is LGHNA and CDR2 YSLEER. The chain's CDR3 is CASSQERGQPQHF. As DNA, the CDR3 is TGCGCCAGCAGCCAAGAGAGGGGACAGCCCCAGCATTTT.

This chain links TRBV4-1 with TRBJ2-3; D assignment may be TRBD1 or TRBD2 (5 bases each). The germline V and J ends were trimmed by 1 base and 2 bases, with 13 bases remaining between them. The CDR3 spans 16 residues. Germline V gene lookup returns CDR1 MGHRA and CDR2 YSYEKL. In DNA form, the CDR3 reads TGCGCCAGCAGCCAAGCCGGGACCCTCGTCACAGATACGCAGTATTTT. It codes for CASSQAGTLVTDTQYF.

The chain combines TRBV19 with TRBJ2-2; D not resolved. The CDR3 loop spans 13 amino acids. The germline gives CDR1 LNHDA, CDR2 SQIVND (reference sequence). The ends were cut back, 7 bases at V and 4 bases at J, with 10 bases in the middle. This CDR3 reads CASKGWGTGELFF. CDR3 nucleotides: TGTGCCAGTAAGGGCTGGGGCACCGGGGAGCTGTTTTTT.

The chain carries TRBV14 and TRBJ1-1, with D possibly being TRBD1 (6 bases). Germline CDR1 reads SGHDN; CDR2 reads FVKESK. Trimming shortened V by 1 base and J by 4 bases, and 13 bases separated the two germline ends. The CDR3 sequence is 15 residues long. CDR3: CASSQGAGEGTEAFF. In nucleotides, the CDR3 is TGTGCCAGCAGCCAAGGAGCAGGGGAGGGCACTGAAGCTTTCTTT.

In DNA, the CDR3 is TGTGCCAGCAGTTCCGGGGTCTTCGGATCACCCCTCCACTTT. It translates to CASSSGVFGSPLHF. The chain joins TRBV5-8 to TRBJ1-6; no clear D. Deletions cut 5 bases from V and 10 bases from J, with 16 bases between. This CDR3 has 14 residues. Per germline, CDR1 SGHTS and CDR2 YDEGEE. The entire variable domain, with the rest obtained from reference TRBV5-8 and TRBJ1-6, is as follows: EAGVTQSPTHLIKTRGQQATLRCSPISGHTSVYWYQQALGLGLQFLLWYDEGEERNRGNFPPRFSGRQFPNYSSELNVNALELEDSALYLCASSSGVFGSPLHFGNGTRLTVT.

This clonotype occurred a few times. The chain joins TRBV7-2 to TRBJ2-5; 10 bases line up with TRBD2. The CDR3 runs 16 residues. Germline assignment: CDR1 SGHTA and CDR2 FQGNSA. V gave up 6 bases and J gave up 5 bases; unmatched junction bases: 12. The CDR3 DNA reads TGTGCCAGCAGACGTACTCTAGCGGGGGATGGGGAGACCCAGTACTTC. Translation gives CASRRTLAGDGETQYF.

The chain couples TRBV19 to TRBJ2-2; 11 nucleotides line up with TRBD2. CDR3 length: 16 residues. Germline CDR1 is LNHDA and CDR2 is SQIVND (reference sequence). Trimming took 5 bases from V and 2 from J; bases not matched to a gene: 4. CDR3 sequence (DNA): TGTGCCAGTAGTCCCACTAGCGGGGGTAACACCGGGGAGCTGTTTTTT. Amino acid sequence: CASSPTSGGNTGELFF.

This clonotype was observed a few times. The chain links TRBV12-3 or TRBV12-4 to TRBJ2-3; D remains ambiguous. The CDR3 totals 14 residues. Trimming cost V 3 bases and J 0 bases, with 7 bases left between them. The CDR3 spells CASSFPASTDTQYF. The CDR3 nucleotides are TGTGCCAGCAGTTTCCCAGCTAGCACAGATACGCAGTATTTT.

This chain joins TRBV7-3 and TRBJ1-1; 7 bases align to TRBD1. Trimming at V came to 5 bases and at J to 3 bases, leaving 12 bases not matched to a gene. The CDR3 has 16 residues. Germline CDR1 SGHTA, CDR2 FQGTGA. CDR3 sequence reads: CASSQTGFMTYTEAFF. CDR3 bases: TGTGCCAGCAGCCAGACAGGGTTTATGACGTACACTGAAGCTTTCTTT.

This clonotype was seen only a few times. The CDR3, as DNA: TGCAGCGTCGTAGATACAGGGGGCGTGAGAGCTTTCTTT. This encodes CSVVDTGGVRAFF. The genes are TRBV29-1 and TRBJ1-1; 9 nucleotides agree with TRBD1. Germline-derived CDR1 and CDR2 are SQVTM and ANQGSEA. The V and J ends lost 6 bases and 10 bases, in that order; junction bases with no gene match: 12. This CDR3 has 13 residues.

This clonotype was seen a handful of times. The V gene is TRBV29-1, the J gene TRBJ2-3, with TRBD1 matching 7 bases. The trim removed 6 bases at V and 2 bases at J, leaving 8 bases unmatched. CDR1 SQVTM and CDR2 ANQGSEA come from the germline V gene. The CDR3 contains 14 residues. CDR3 loop: CSVDRDRNTDTQYF. The CDR3 nucleotides are TGCAGCGTCGACAGGGACAGAAACACAGATACGCAGTATTTT.

J is TRBJ1-2 and V is TRBV4-1; D call uncertain. The CDR3 extends over 12 amino acids. V was shortened by 0 bases and J by 4 bases, with 3 bases between the two germline ends. Germline V lookup: CDR1 MGHRA, CDR2 YSYEKL. The CDR3: CASSQESYGYTF. The CDR3, as DNA: TGCGCCAGCAGCCAAGAATCCTATGGCTACACCTTC.

There are many counts of this clonotype. The rearrangement links TRBV7-3 to TRBJ1-6; TRBD1 is a possible D gene (6 bases). Trimming removed 2 bases from V and 2 bases from J, with 13 bases in between. Germline V lookup: CDR1 SGHTA, CDR2 FQGTGA. The CDR3 spans 17 residues. CDR3 DNA sequence: TGTGCCAGCAGCTTATTGCCAGGGGCCGCCTATAATTCACCCCTCCACTTT. Its translation: CASSLLPGAAYNSPLHF.

This clonotype was counted a few times. This chain uses TRBV20-1 with TRBJ2-7, with D perhaps matching TRBD1 (7 bases). CDR1 and CDR2 (germline): DFQATT, SNEGSKA (reference sequence). The CDR3 extends over 15 amino acids. V dropped 6 bases and J dropped 2 bases, with 20 bases sitting between them. The CDR3 protein is CSARRGRGYTYEQYF. The CDR3 DNA reads TGCAGTGCCAGGAGGGGCAGGGGGTACACCTACGAGCAGTACTTC.

This clonotype appeared many times. This chain connects TRBV18 to TRBJ1-5; D unclear. This CDR3 has 14 amino acids. V shed 0 bases and J shed 1 base, with 4 bases lying between them. Germline CDR1 KGHSH, CDR2 LQKENI. Here the CDR3 reads CASSPPYSNQPQHF. The CDR3 DNA reads TGTGCCAGCTCACCACCGTACAGCAATCAGCCCCAGCATTTT.

The chain employs TRBV6-2 or TRBV6-3 and TRBJ2-7; TRBD2 aligns across 8 bases. CDR1 is MNHEY and CDR2 is SVGEGT in the germline V gene. There are 17 residues in the CDR3. V dropped 2 bases and J dropped 3; count of bases not matched to a gene: 12. CDR3 sequence (DNA): TGTGCCAGCAGTTACCGTCGGGGGGGCTCATCCTTCTACGAGCAGTACTTC. This gives the protein CASSYRRGGSSFYEQYF.

This clonotype appeared many times. The genes are TRBV28 and TRBJ2-7; D unresolved. The CDR3 sequence is 13 residues long. The V end lost 4 bases, the J end lost 5 bases, and 12 bases lay between the germline ends. Looked up from germline, CDR1 is MDHEN and CDR2 is SYDVKM. This chain's CDR3 is CASSSHQTHEQYF. The CDR3 DNA reads TGTGCCAGCAGTTCCCACCAGACCCACGAGCAGTACTTC. Looking up the rest from reference TRBV28 and TRBJ2-7 gives the full variable domain: DVKVTQSSRYLVKRTGEKVFLECVQDMDHENMFWYRQDPGLGLRLIYFSYDVKMKEKGDIPEGYSVSREKKERFSLILESASTNQTSMYLCASSSHQTHEQYFGPGTRLTVT.

The V call is TRBV4-3, the J call TRBJ1-6; tentatively, D is TRBD1 (6 bases). With 4 bases removed from V and 7 bases from J, the gap between germline ends came to 17 bases. The CDR3 length is 16 residues. Germline V lookup: CDR1 LGHNA, CDR2 YSLEER. The CDR3 DNA reads TGCGCCAGCAGCCGCACCCGGGACATGCCAAATTCACCCCTCCACTTT. This codes for CASSRTRDMPNSPLHF.